The 18 T cell receptor beta chains below were found in one sample sequenced in a study of OX40 agonist ivuxolimab in advanced cancers. Clones were read by immunoSEQ multiplex PCR, and TCRdb kept only the in-frame ones, dropping some. The table has tens of thousands of clones, 70% to 90% seen once. The sample in question was CD4+ or CD8+ T cells sorted from blood, obtained in a trial of the OX40 agonist ivuxolimab. The receptors were sampled from an adult with an advanced solid tumor such as melanoma, head and neck, liver or kidney cancer.

The chain recombines TRBV19 with TRBJ2-3; 9 nucleotides match TRBD2. V was pared by 4 bases and J by 4 bases, with 9 bases of the junction left unmatched. Germline CDR1 reads LNHDA; CDR2 reads SQIVND (reference sequence). This CDR3 is 16 amino acids long. The CDR3 sequence: CASSRPGTSSADTQYF. The DNA for the CDR3 is TGTGCCAGTAGTAGACCCGGGACTAGCTCAGCAGATACGCAGTATTTT.

The V call is TRBV19, the J call TRBJ2-5, with D uncertain. The CDR3 spans 13 residues. Trimming stripped 5 bases from V and 3 bases from J, with 10 bases between. Looked up from germline, CDR1 is LNHDA and CDR2 is SQIVND (reference sequence). In DNA, the CDR3 is TGTGCCAGTAGTCCAGAGGATAAAGAGACCCAGTACTTC. As protein: CASSPEDKETQYF.

This chain links TRBV9 with TRBJ2-1; D unresolved. The CDR3 sequence is 11 residues long. Germline V lookup: CDR1 SGDLS, CDR2 YYNGEE. Trimming shortened V by 3 bases and J by 8 bases, and 6 bases separated the two germline ends. CDR3 amino acids: CASSARDEQFF. The CDR3 bases are TGTGCCAGCAGCGCACGGGATGAGCAGTTCTTC.

CDR3 in amino acids: CAITVSPSDTEAFF. In nucleotides, the CDR3 is TGTGCCATCACAGTTTCCCCGAGTGATACTGAAGCTTTCTTT. The J gene is TRBJ1-1, the V gene TRBV10-3; D is undetermined. The V end was cut by 7 bases, the J end by 5 bases, with 17 bases between. Germline V gene lookup returns CDR1 ENHRY and CDR2 SYGVKD. The CDR3 contains 14 residues.

The chain links TRBV28 to TRBJ1-1; a weak D match, TRBD1 (6 bases). This CDR3 has 15 residues. Germline-derived CDR1 and CDR2 are MDHEN and SYDVKM. The V end lost 5 bases, the J end lost 5 bases, and 18 bases lay between the germline ends. In DNA form, the CDR3 reads TGTGCCAGCAGTCATGCGGGGGCGGGTGTGACTGAAGCTTTCTTT. It translates to CASSHAGAGVTEAFF.

There are a few counts of this clone. V is TRBV9 and J is TRBJ2-1, with 10 bases lining up with TRBD2. The V segment lost 1 base and the J segment 1 base; nucleotides outside the gene matches: 8. From germline, CDR1 is SGDLS and CDR2 YYNGEE. The CDR3 runs 18 residues. CDR3 DNA sequence: TGTGCCAGCAGCGTATCGGTCGGACTAGCGGCTTCCTACAATGAGCAGTTCTTC. Translated: CASSVSVGLAASYNEQFF.

The chain joins TRBV20-1 to TRBJ1-1; D not resolved. V was trimmed by 3 bases and J by 1 base, leaving 3 bases between them. The CDR3 totals 11 residues. Germline CDR1 is DFQATT and CDR2 is SNEGSKA (reference sequence). The CDR3 sequence is CSASPNTEAFF. The DNA of the CDR3 is TGCAGTGCTAGTCCGAACACTGAAGCTTTCTTT.

The chain is built from TRBV7-9 and TRBJ1-1, with D perhaps TRBD1 (5 bases). There are 15 residues in the CDR3. V was pared by 5 bases and J by 0 bases, with 13 bases between. CDR1 SEHNR and CDR2 FQNEAQ come from the germline V gene (reference sequence). The CDR3 protein is CASSRPKTVNTEAFF. CDR3 in DNA: TGTGCCAGCAGCCGACCGAAGACAGTGAACACTGAAGCTTTCTTT.

The gene calls are TRBV27 and TRBJ1-2; no definite D call. Per germline, CDR1 MNHEY and CDR2 SMNVEV (reference sequence). The germline V and J ends were trimmed by 4 bases and 8 bases, with 11 bases remaining between them. CDR3 length: 12 amino acids. The CDR3 DNA reads as TGTGCCAGCAGTTCCTATATGGGAGGCTACACCTTC. Translating gives CASSSYMGGYTF.

This chain uses TRBV28 with TRBJ2-7; 11 bases line up with TRBD2. The CDR3 is 15 amino acids. V shed 6 bases, J shed 5 bases, and the junction held 9 bases outside the gene matches. Germline V gene data show CDR1 as MDHEN and CDR2 as SYDVKM. The CDR3 spells CASRPWALAGDEQYF. DNA of the CDR3: TGTGCCAGCAGACCTTGGGCACTAGCGGGAGACGAGCAGTACTTC.

V is TRBV5-8 and J is TRBJ1-2; TRBD1 aligns across 9 bases. Losses at the gene ends were 4 bases for V and 10 bases for J; bases not matched to a gene: 11. Germline V gene sequence: CDR1 SGHTS, CDR2 YDEGEE. The CDR3 length is 14 residues. The CDR3 region is CASSQNWGQGTYTF. CDR3 DNA: TGTGCCAGCAGCCAGAATTGGGGACAGGGAACCTACACCTTC.

The chain joins TRBV7-8 to TRBJ2-1; possible D gene TRBD2, 6 bases. The CDR3 length is 15 residues. Trimming took off 3 bases at V and 5 bases at J, with 14 bases between the two ends. The germline CDR1 and CDR2 sequences are SGHVS and FQNEAQ. The CDR3 DNA is TGTGCCAGCAGCTTTATCGTAGCGGTAAACAATGAGCAGTTCTTC. Translation gives CASSFIVAVNNEQFF. Full variable domain (remainder filled in from reference TRBV7-8 and TRBJ2-1): GAGVSQSPRYKVAKRGQDVALRCDPISGHVSLFWYQQALGQGPEFLTYFQNEAQLDKSGLPSDRFFAERPEGSVSTLKIQRTQQEDSAVYLCASSFIVAVNNEQFFGPGTRLTVL.

The rearrangement joins TRBV15 to TRBJ2-7; tentative D call: TRBD1 (6 bases). Germline V gene sequence: CDR1 LNHNV, CDR2 YYDKDF (reference sequence). The CDR3 sequence is 14 residues long. Trimming removed 0 bases from V and 3 bases from J, with 9 bases in between. The CDR3 DNA reads TGTGCCACCAGCAGAGATCTACAGGGCTACGAGCAGTACTTC. As protein: CATSRDLQGYEQYF.

The J gene is TRBJ2-2, the V gene TRBV19, with a weak D call TRBD1 (6 bases). Germline V gives CDR1 LNHDA, CDR2 SQIVND (reference sequence). This CDR3 spans 16 amino acids. The V and J ends lost 5 bases and 4 bases respectively, with 17 bases between them. In nucleotides, the CDR3 is TGTGCCAGTAGTGGGGACCGTCAGGGGAGCACCGGGGAGCTGTTTTTT. Translation: CASSGDRQGSTGELFF. The whole variable domain, remainder taken from reference TRBV19 and TRBJ2-2, is DGGITQSPKYLFRKEGQNVTLSCEQNLNHDAMYWYRQDPGQGLRLIYYSQIVNDFQKGDIAEGYSVSREKKESFPLTVTSAQKNPTAFYLCASSGDRQGSTGELFFGEGSRLTVL.

This chain links TRBV10-1 with TRBJ2-1; 7 positions match TRBD1. V lost 4 bases to trimming and J lost 15 bases; unmatched junction nucleotides: 12. The germline CDR1 and CDR2 sequences are WNHNN and SYGVQD (reference sequence). This CDR3 has 13 residues. The CDR3 here is CASSVSTGDVAFF. CDR3 DNA: TGCGCCAGCAGTGTGTCAACAGGGGATGTAGCGTTCTTC.

This sequence joins TRBV6-5 and TRBJ2-1; a weak D match, TRBD1 (5 bases). CDR1 is MNHEY and CDR2 is SVGAGI in the germline V gene. The V and J ends lost 2 bases and 9 bases respectively, with 17 bases between them. The CDR3 has 15 residues. CDR3 DNA: TGTGCCAGCAGTTACGAAGTTGCCAGGGCCAGTGAGCAGTTCTTC. Protein: CASSYEVARASEQFF.

CDR3 DNA sequence: TGTGCCCACAGGGGTAACCAGGATACGCAGTATTTT. Its protein product is CAHRGNQDTQYF. The chain is built from TRBV28 and TRBJ2-3, with 7 bases lining up with TRBD1. J was trimmed by 6 bases and V by 11 bases; bases with no gene match: 8. CDR1 and CDR2 from the germline V gene are MDHEN and SYDVKM. This CDR3 has 12 amino acids.

V usage is TRBV6-5 and J usage is TRBJ2-3; 10 bases align to TRBD2. CDR1 MNHEY and CDR2 SVGAGI come from the germline V gene. The V gene end was trimmed by 10 bases and the J gene end by 5 bases; junction bases not matched to a gene: 6. This CDR3 region has 13 residues. CDR3 bases: TGTGCCACAAGCGGGAGGGCCAGAGATACGCAGTATTTT. Translation: CATSGRARDTQYF.